Ten or more counts support the clone carrying this T cell receptor beta chain. Its antigen is not known. Time point described: newly diagnosed GD, antithyroid drugs for less than 3 months. PBMCs were the source of the RNA used for TCR sequencing. An endocrinology unit in Xi'an, China, supplied the patients. This entry belongs to a study of regulatory T cells in long-lasting Graves disease. Study-level points and caveats: Persistent cases of Graves' showed reduced TCR diversity relative to newly diagnosed patients.

There are 19 residues in the CDR3. Trimming took 3 bases from V and 4 from J; bases not matched to a gene: 17. Germline CDR1 and CDR2: SNHLY and FYNNEI. Building of the TCR beta libraries involved iRepertoire HTBI primers and Arm-PCR of CDR3 regions. A single record per CDR3 protein comes from TCRdb applying MiXCR to the multiplex PCR reads. Found here are 540,000 or so distinct CDR3 sequences, about 14% of them singletons; the top ten hold over 7.5%. The same specimen was also included in a second study, on T cells in Graves' hyperthyroidism and ophthalmopathy. That report notes: An absence of ophthalmopathy progression within 18 months meant stable Graves' hyperthyroidism.

The sequence was collected from a man aged 25-45 years with Graves disease. The rearrangement links TRBV2 to TRBJ2-2; 7 bases fit TRBD2. The specimen comprised peripheral blood mononuclear cells (PBMCs), sampled at new diagnosis, from a patient treated with antithyroid drugs. This chain's CDR3 is CASSDPVSGLVFFTGELFF. DNA for the CDR3: TGTGCCAGCAGTGATCCGGTTAGCGGGCTGGTGTTTTTCACCGGGGAGCTGTTTTTT.